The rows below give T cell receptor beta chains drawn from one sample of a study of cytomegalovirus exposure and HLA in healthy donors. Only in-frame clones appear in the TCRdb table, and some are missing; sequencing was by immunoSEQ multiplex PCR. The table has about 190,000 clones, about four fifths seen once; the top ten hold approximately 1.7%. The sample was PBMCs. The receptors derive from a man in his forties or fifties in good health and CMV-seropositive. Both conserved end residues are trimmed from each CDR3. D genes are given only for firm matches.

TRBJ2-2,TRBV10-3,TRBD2,AISEPKLAGTTGELF
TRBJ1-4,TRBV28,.,ASTSPYSATNEKLF
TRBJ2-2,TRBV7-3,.,ASSLTGQGRTGELF
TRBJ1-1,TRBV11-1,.,ASSFDGVNTEAF
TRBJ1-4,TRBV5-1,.,ASSLGVSEKLF
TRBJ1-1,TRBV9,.,ASTQGGTNTEAF
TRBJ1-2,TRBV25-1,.,ASSGTGVAYGYT
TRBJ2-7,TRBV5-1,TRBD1,ASSLGTGGWGDEQY
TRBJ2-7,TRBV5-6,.,ASSTRWYREQY
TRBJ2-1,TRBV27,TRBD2,ASSQKRSGSYNEQF
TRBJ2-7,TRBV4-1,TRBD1,ASSHGTGREQY
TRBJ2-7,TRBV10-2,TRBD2,ATCETSGSYEQY
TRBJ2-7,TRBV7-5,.,ARSFGLRIRTYEQY
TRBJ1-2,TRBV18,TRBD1,ASSPLNGQGTGYT
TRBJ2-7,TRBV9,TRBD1,ASSATGLGEQY